This TCR beta chain came from a study of OX40 agonist ivuxolimab in advanced cancers. Study as a whole: The drug used for patients, ivuxolimab, was an agonistic anti-OX40 (CD134) antibody. A mean age of approximately 58 years, range about 23 to 90, was recorded, and approximately 85% were male. Earlier treatment with anti-PD-1, anti-PD-L1 or anti-CTLA-4 was permitted, and about 40% had received some. General observations from the study: Dose levels from 0.1 to 3.0 mg/kg saw CD4+ and CD8+ blood T cells expand clonally by week 6.

Worth noting for this clone: The antigen remains undetermined.

TCRdb's copy holds only in-frame clones and misses some; the assay was immunoSEQ multiplex PCR. The sample has about 13,000 clones; roughly 69% are singletons. Source: CD4+ or CD8+ T cells sorted from blood, taken in a trial of the OX40 agonist ivuxolimab. The TCR comes from an adult with an advanced solid tumor such as melanoma, head and neck, liver or kidney cancer.

CDR3 protein: CASSQEPGTGGHGYTF. In DNA form, the CDR3 reads TGTGCCAGCAGCCAAGAACCCGGGACAGGGGGCCATGGCTACACCTTC. The chain employs TRBV14 and TRBJ1-2, with 12 bases matching TRBD1. This CDR3 has 16 amino acids. Trimming took 0 bases from V and 6 from J; bases not matched to a gene: 5. Germline CDR1 and CDR2: SGHDN and FVKESK.